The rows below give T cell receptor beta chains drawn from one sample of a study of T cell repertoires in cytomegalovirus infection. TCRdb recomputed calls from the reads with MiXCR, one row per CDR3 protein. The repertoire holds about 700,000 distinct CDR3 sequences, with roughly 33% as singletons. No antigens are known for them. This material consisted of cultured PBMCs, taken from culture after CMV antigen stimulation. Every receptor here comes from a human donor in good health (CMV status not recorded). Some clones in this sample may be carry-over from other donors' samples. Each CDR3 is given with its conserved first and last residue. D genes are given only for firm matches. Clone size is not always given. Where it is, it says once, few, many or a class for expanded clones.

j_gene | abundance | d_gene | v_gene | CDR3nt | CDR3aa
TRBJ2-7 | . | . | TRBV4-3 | TGCGCCAGCAGCCAAGAAAAGATCCCCGCTAGCGCACCCTACGAGCAGTACTTC | CASSQEKIPASAPYEQYF
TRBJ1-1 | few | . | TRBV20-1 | TGCAGTGCTAGAAGACTCCTAGGGGTGGGGAACACTGAAGCTTTCTTT | CSARRLLGVGNTEAFF
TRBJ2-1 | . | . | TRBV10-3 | TGTGCCATCAGTGGGTATGAAAGCTCCTACAATGAGCAGTTCTTC | CAISGYESSYNEQFF
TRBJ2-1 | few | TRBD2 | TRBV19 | TGTGCCAGTAGTATTCCTAGCGGGAGGCTCAATGAGCAGTTCTTC | CASSIPSGRLNEQFF
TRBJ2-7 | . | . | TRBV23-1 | TGCGCCAGCAGTCCGGAAGGATACTACGAGCGGTACTTC | CASSPEGYYERYF
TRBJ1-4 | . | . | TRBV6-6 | TGTGCCAGCAATACATGGGCAACTAATGAAAAACTGTTTTTT | CASNTWATNEKLFF
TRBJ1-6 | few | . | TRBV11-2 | TGTGCCAGCAACCGAGTCGGGGGGTCTCGAGGTTCACCCCTCCACTTT | CASNRVGGSRGSPLHF
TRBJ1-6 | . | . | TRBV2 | TGTGCCAGCAGAACCGGGGGATCACCCCTCCACTTT | CASRTGGSPLHF
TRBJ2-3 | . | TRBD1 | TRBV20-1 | TGCAGTGCTATTGACAGGGGGCGAAACACAGATACGCAGTATTTT | CSAIDRGRNTDTQYF
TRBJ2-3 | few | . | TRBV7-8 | TGTGCCAGCAGCTCCCTAGAGTCAGGTCTTTCTAGCACAGATACGCAGTATTTT | CASSSLESGLSSTDTQYF
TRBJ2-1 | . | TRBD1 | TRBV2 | TGTGCCAGCCTTGAAACCGGGACAGGGGCCCACAATGAGCAGTTCTTC | CASLETGTGAHNEQFF
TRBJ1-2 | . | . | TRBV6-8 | TGTGCCAGCAGTAGGGCCGGGCTATATGGCTACACCTTC | CASSRAGLYGYTF
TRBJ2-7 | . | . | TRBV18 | TGTGCCAGCTCGGGATCCCTGGAGTCCTACGAGCAGTACTTC | CASSGSLESYEQYF
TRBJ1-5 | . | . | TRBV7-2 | TGTGCCAGCAGCCTCAGTGTTAGGGGTAGCAATCAGCCCCAGCATTTT | CASSLSVRGSNQPQHF
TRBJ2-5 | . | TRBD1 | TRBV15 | TGTGCCACCAGCAGAGCCGGGACAGGGGAAAAGACCCAGTACTTC | CATSRAGTGEKTQYF
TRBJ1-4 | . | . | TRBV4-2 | TGTGCCAGCAGCCGACCGGTGGGTGTGGGGAATGAAAAACTGTTTTTT | CASSRPVGVGNEKLFF
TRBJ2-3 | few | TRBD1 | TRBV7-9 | TGTGCCAGCAGCCCGGGACAGGGGTCCACAGATACGCAGTATTTT | CASSPGQGSTDTQYF
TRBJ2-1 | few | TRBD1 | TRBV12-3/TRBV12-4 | TGTGCCAGCAGGCCAGGGACAGGAAGGACAAATGAGCAGTTCTTC | CASRPGTGRTNEQFF
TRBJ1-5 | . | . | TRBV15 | TGTGCCACCAGCAACGGACACCCCAATCAGCCCCAGCATTTT | CATSNGHPNQPQHF
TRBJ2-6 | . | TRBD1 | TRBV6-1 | TGTGCCAGCAGTTACGGGACAGTCTCTGGGGCCAACGTCCTGACTTTC | CASSYGTVSGANVLTF
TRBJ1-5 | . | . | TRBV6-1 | TGTGCCAGCAGGAAAGGACCTGCGCAGCCCCAGCATTTT | CASRKGPAQPQHF
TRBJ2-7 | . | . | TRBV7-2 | TGTGCCAGCAGCCCCTCCCCGACGGAAACCTACGATCAGTACTTC | CASSPSPTETYDQYF
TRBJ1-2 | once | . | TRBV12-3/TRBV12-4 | TGTGCCAGCAGTCACACCCTTCGGATAAATGGCTACACCTTC | CASSHTLRINGYTF
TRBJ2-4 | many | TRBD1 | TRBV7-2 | TGTGCCAGCAGCCCCTACGGACAGGGGATAGCCAAAAACATTCAGTACTTC | CASSPYGQGIAKNIQYF